A selection of T cell receptor beta chains follows, all from one sample in a study of early stage breast cancer tumors. The protocol was immunoSEQ multiplex PCR, while the TCRdb copy is restricted to in-frame clones and leaves out a portion. The profile shows tens of thousands of clones, almost 85% of them singletons. Input material: blood. The origin of the receptors is a person in their fifties or sixties with breast cancer. Each CDR3 is given with its conserved first and last residue. A D gene is named only where the DNA matches it firmly. Only some rows state a clone size, as once, few, many or a class for expanded clones.

v_gene	j_gene	abundance	d_gene	CDR3aa	CDR3nt
TRBV10-2	TRBJ1-1	-	-	CASTPQPRGNTEAFF	TGCGCCAGCACCCCCCAACCGAGAGGGAACACTGAAGCTTTCTTT
TRBV11-2	TRBJ2-5	-	TRBD2	CASSSSGMSAGTQYF	TGTGCCAGCAGCTCTAGCGGGATGTCGGCGGGGACCCAGTACTTC
TRBV9	TRBJ2-5	-	-	CASSKGVQETQYF	TGTGCCAGCAGTAAGGGGGTCCAAGAGACCCAGTACTTC
TRBV10-3	TRBJ2-7	-	TRBD2	CAISASGRTSVSYEQYF	TGTGCCATCAGTGCATCCGGGAGGACTAGCGTCTCCTACGAGCAGTACTTC
TRBV19	TRBJ2-2	few	-	CASAKDRPNTGELFF	TGTGCCAGCGCGAAGGACAGACCAAACACCGGGGAGCTGTTTTTT
TRBV19	TRBJ1-3	-	TRBD1	CASSTDRERLADTIYF	TGTGCCAGTAGTACCGACAGGGAGAGGCTCGCGGACACCATATATTTT
TRBV15	TRBJ2-5	-	TRBD1	CATSRLQGAQYF	TGTGCCACCAGCAGACTACAGGGGGCCCAGTACTTC
TRBV2	TRBJ2-3	-	TRBD1	CASSARQGSADTQYF	TGTGCCAGCAGTGCTAGACAGGGGAGCGCAGATACGCAGTATTTT
TRBV28	TRBJ2-7	-	-	CASSLVYEQYF	TGTGCCAGCAGTTTAGTCTACGAGCAGTACTTC
TRBV29-1	TRBJ1-2	-	TRBD1	CSVRTGDNYGYTF	TGCAGCGTTCGGACAGGAGATAACTATGGCTACACCTTC
TRBV30	TRBJ2-1	-	TRBD2	CAWRGGTSDDDEQFF	TGTGCCTGGAGGGGGGGGACTAGCGATGACGATGAGCAGTTCTTC
TRBV14	TRBJ2-5	-	-	CASSFTPETQYF	TGTGCCAGCAGCTTTACACCGGAGACCCAGTACTTC
TRBV6-1	TRBJ1-5	-	-	CASSEGGRRQPQHF	TGTGCCAGCAGTGAAGGGGGTAGACGTCAGCCCCAGCATTTT
TRBV7-8	TRBJ2-3	-	-	CASSLVDTGSTDTQYF	TGTGCCAGCAGCTTAGTTGATACAGGGAGCACAGATACGCAGTATTTT
TRBV5-1	TRBJ1-4	-	-	CASSPAGGLGEKLFF	TGCGCCAGCAGCCCGGCGGGGGGCCTAGGGGAAAAACTGTTTTTT
TRBV5-1	TRBJ2-7	-	TRBD2	CASSLGTSNEQYF	TGCGCCAGCAGCTTGGGGACTAGTAACGAGCAGTACTTC
TRBV19	TRBJ2-3	-	-	CASSPGATDTQYF	TGTGCCAGTAGTCCAGGGGCCACAGATACGCAGTATTTT
TRBV18	TRBJ1-5	-	TRBD1	CASSPGQGPLRPQHF	TGTGCCAGCTCACCGGGACAGGGACCTCTTCGGCCCCAGCATTTT
TRBV5-1	TRBJ2-5	-	-	CASSRDWGRQETQYF	TGCGCCAGCAGCCGGGACTGGGGGAGGCAAGAGACCCAGTACTTC
TRBV6-1	TRBJ1-1	-	-	CASSEDQGWGATEAFF	TGTGCCAGCAGTGAAGATCAAGGCTGGGGGGCTACTGAAGCTTTCTTT
TRBV28	TRBJ1-2	-	TRBD1	CASSLPGDRGPVGYTF	TGTGCCAGCAGTTTACCCGGGGACAGGGGGCCGGTCGGCTACACCTTC
TRBV5-1	TRBJ2-1	-	-	CASSSRDLEGEQFF	TGCGCCAGCAGCTCACGAGACCTGGAGGGGGAGCAGTTCTTC
TRBV19	TRBJ2-7	-	TRBD2	CASRGTSGYTYEQYF	TGTGCCAGTAGAGGGACTAGCGGGTATACCTACGAGCAGTACTTC
TRBV5-4	TRBJ1-1	-	-	CASSLRWNTEAFF	TGTGCCAGCAGCTTAAGATGGAACACTGAAGCTTTCTTT
TRBV5-1	TRBJ2-2	-	-	CASSITTQNTGELFF	TGCGCCAGCAGCATCACAACACAAAACACCGGGGAGCTGTTTTTT
TRBV7-7	TRBJ2-1	-	-	CASSLVELGEQFF	TGTGCCAGCAGCTTAGTAGAACTCGGTGAGCAGTTCTTC
TRBV11-2	TRBJ2-3	-	-	CASSLDSATQSGTQYF	TGTGCCAGCAGCTTAGATTCAGCGACCCAATCCGGTACGCAGTATTTT
TRBV30	TRBJ2-3	-	TRBD2	CAGGLAGARQTDTQYF	TGTGCCGGAGGATTAGCGGGAGCGAGACAAACAGATACGCAGTATTTT
TRBV7-3	TRBJ2-3	-	TRBD2	CASSSNGGATDTQYF	TGTGCCAGCAGCTCCAACGGGGGGGCGACAGATACGCAGTATTTT
TRBV21-1	TRBJ2-3	-	-	CASVSASEGKGDTQYF	TGTGCCAGCGTGAGTGCGAGTGAGGGAAAGGGAGATACGCAGTATTTT
TRBV7-2	TRBJ1-3	-	-	CASSYRDSWDTIYF	TGTGCCAGCAGCTACCGAGACAGTTGGGACACCATATATTTT
TRBV5-4	TRBJ2-1	-	TRBD1	CASSSQTGINYNEQFF	TGTGCCAGCAGCTCGCAGACAGGGATAAACTACAATGAGCAGTTCTTC
TRBV19	TRBJ2-4	-	TRBD1	CASSDRARGAKNIQYF	TGTGCCAGTAGCGACAGGGCGAGAGGAGCCAAAAACATTCAGTACTTC
TRBV5-6	TRBJ2-3	-	TRBD1	CASSFRTGPWDTQYF	TGTGCCAGCAGCTTCCGGACAGGGCCTTGGGATACGCAGTATTTT
TRBV7-9	TRBJ2-1	-	-	CASSIDGYNEQFF	TGTGCCAGCAGCATCGATGGATACAATGAGCAGTTCTTC
TRBV15	TRBJ1-1	few	-	CATSRELVSTEAFF	TGTGCCACCAGCAGAGAATTAGTGAGCACTGAAGCTTTCTTT
TRBV2	TRBJ1-1	few	TRBD1	CASSWAGTGNTEAFF	TGTGCCAGCAGTTGGGCCGGGACAGGGAATACTGAAGCTTTCTTT
TRBV19	TRBJ2-3	-	TRBD1	CASSRQGTSTDTQYF	TGTGCCAGTAGCCGACAGGGAACTAGCACAGATACGCAGTATTTT
TRBV28	TRBJ2-1	-	TRBD2	CASSPPLGAGGYNYNEQFF	TGTGCCAGCAGTCCCCCACTCGGGGCGGGGGGGTATAATTACAATGAGCAGTTCTTC
TRBV7-6	TRBJ2-7	-	-	CASSQTAAGPYEQYF	TGTGCCAGCAGCCAGACCGCGGCAGGCCCCTACGAGCAGTACTTC
TRBV4-1	TRBJ2-3	-	-	CASSQEPRAAQFDTQYF	TGCGCCAGCAGCCAAGAACCTAGGGCTGCACAATTCGATACGCAGTATTTT
TRBV28	TRBJ2-7	-	-	CASSSSTTLYEQYF	TGTGCCAGCAGTTCTTCCACTACCCTCTACGAGCAGTACTTC
TRBV6-5	TRBJ1-4	-	-	CASRVGTLGEKLFF	TGTGCCAGCCGCGTCGGGACCTTAGGCGAAAAACTGTTTTTT
TRBV15	TRBJ1-6	few	TRBD1	CATSISRTGVSPLHF	TGTGCCACCAGCATTTCGAGGACAGGTGTTTCACCCCTCCACTTT
TRBV19	TRBJ2-7	-	TRBD1	CASSRTGQVYEQYF	TGTGCCAGTAGCCGGACAGGACAAGTCTACGAGCAGTACTTC
TRBV4-2	TRBJ1-6	-	-	CASSQDLNRATISYNSPLHF	TGTGCCAGCAGCCAAGATCTCAACAGGGCGACTATCTCCTATAATTCACCCCTCCACTTT
TRBV6-1	TRBJ2-3	-	TRBD1	CASTSRGSRDTQYF	TGTGCCAGCACCTCCAGGGGGTCGAGGGATACGCAGTATTTT
TRBV6-1	TRBJ1-5	once	TRBD1	CASRTGGRNQPQHF	TGTGCCAGCAGGACAGGGGGGCGGAATCAGCCCCAGCATTTT
TRBV18	TRBJ2-5	-	TRBD1	CASSRGTGKETQYF	TGTGCCAGCTCACGGGGGACAGGGAAAGAGACCCAGTACTTC
TRBV11-3	TRBJ2-2	-	-	CASSPENTGELFF	TGTGCCAGCAGCCCAGAGAACACCGGGGAGCTGTTTTTT
TRBV6-1	TRBJ2-7	once	TRBD2	CASGTSRLSYEQYF	TGTGCCAGTGGGACTAGCCGTCTTTCCTACGAGCAGTACTTC
TRBV2	TRBJ1-2	-	-	CASGHDTFSNYGYTF	TGTGCCAGCGGCCATGATACTTTCAGTAACTATGGCTACACCTTC